The 32 T cell receptor beta chains presented below share a single source sample, sequenced in a study of blood T cell repertoires in COVID-19. Sequenced by immunoSEQ multiplex PCR; TCRdb stores in-frame clones only, minus some. The data contain fewer than 350,000 clones, 80% to 95% of them singletons. Sequencing was done on a sample of peripheral blood. These receptors were obtained from a woman in her thirties with COVID-19, enrolled during active disease.

This chain joins TRBV28 and TRBJ2-7, with D perhaps matching TRBD2 (7 bases). CDR3 length: 14 residues. The V gene lost 7 bases and the J gene lost 6 bases, with 19 bases spanning the gap. CDR1 and CDR2 (germline): MDHEN, SYDVKM. CDR3 DNA: TGTGCCAGCAAGAAAGGGGGGGCCGGAGGCGAGCAGTACTTC. Translation gives CASKKGGAGGEQYF.

The genes are TRBV21-1 and TRBJ2-7; the table's D call, TRBD1, was not checked against the DNA. TRBV21-1 is tagged as a pseudogene. CDR3 length equals 13 residues. For the CDR3, the DNA is TGTGCCAGCCGAAGGGACAGCTCCTACGAGCAGTACTTC. It is translated as CASRRDSSYEQYF.

For the CDR3, the DNA is TGTGCCAGCACTAAAGAGGGGCGGTCCTACGAGCAGTACTTC. Translation: CASTKEGRSYEQYF. The V call is TRBV7-9, the J call TRBJ2-7, with D possibly called TRBD1 or TRBD2 (5 bases each). Trimming removed 7 bases at V and 1 base at J, with 14 bases between. CDR3 length: 14 amino acids. Germline V gene lookup returns CDR1 SEHNR and CDR2 FQNEAQ (reference sequence).

The chain links TRBV2 to TRBJ2-3; unclear D gene. Germline CDR1 reads SNHLY; CDR2 reads FYNNEI. The V end lost 6 bases, the J end lost 3 bases, and 7 bases lay between the germline ends. This CDR3 region has 12 residues. CDR3 bases: TGTGCCAGCAGAGCCCTTACAGATACGCAGTATTTT. Translating gives CASRALTDTQYF.

The chain recombines TRBV6-6 with TRBJ2-7; 7 bases are shared with TRBD1. Germline V CDR1 and CDR2: MNHNY, SVGAGI (reference sequence). V was pared by 3 bases and J by 6 bases, with 11 bases of the junction left unmatched. The CDR3 runs to 15 residues. CDR3 loop: CASSYSGTVRAEQYF. CDR3 DNA sequence: TGTGCCAGCAGTTATTCCGGGACAGTCCGAGCCGAGCAGTACTTC.

J is TRBJ2-7 and V is TRBV6-5, with a weak D call TRBD2 (5 bases). The germline gives CDR1 MNHEY, CDR2 SVGAGI. There are 12 residues in the CDR3. The V end was cut by 5 bases, the J end by 1 base, with 6 bases between. The CDR3 spells CASSRGSYEQYF. The CDR3, as DNA: TGTGCCAGCAGTCGGGGTTCCTACGAGCAGTACTTC.

The chain couples TRBV5-1 to TRBJ2-7; weak D call: TRBD2 (5 bases). Per the germline V gene, CDR1 is SGHRS and CDR2 is YFSETQ. V dropped 1 base and J dropped 0 bases, with 8 bases sitting between them. The CDR3 extends over 14 amino acids. The CDR3 nucleotides are TGCGCCAGCAGCTTGCTAGCCAGCTCCTACGAGCAGTACTTC. This translates into CASSLLASSYEQYF.

The chain carries TRBV29-1 and TRBJ1-5, with 9 bases aligning to TRBD1. This CDR3 region has 13 residues. Germline-derived CDR1 and CDR2 are SQVTM and ANQGSEA. V lost 7 bases and J lost 4; bases outside the gene matches: 5. CDR3 in amino acids: CSAQGARNQPQHF. CDR3 bases: TGCAGCGCACAGGGGGCGAGGAATCAGCCCCAGCATTTT. Supplemented by reference TRBV29-1 and TRBJ1-5, the full variable domain reads SAVISQKPSRDICQRGTSLTIQCQVDSQVTMMFWYRQQPGQSLTLIATANQGSEATYESGFVIDKFPISRPNLTFSTLTVSNMSPEDSSIYLCSAQGARNQPQHFGDGTRLSIL.

This clone was counted a single time. The chain recombines TRBV28 with TRBJ1-2; maybe TRBD1 (6 bases). This CDR3 has 13 residues. The germline V gene has CDR1 MDHEN and CDR2 SYDVKM. V was clipped by 11 bases and J by 3 bases, with 16 bases between them. CDR3 nucleotides: TGTGCCGGGGGACACCTAAGACACTATGGCTACACCTTC. Its translation: CAGGHLRHYGYTF.

V and J are TRBV28 and TRBJ2-1; 8 nucleotides line up with TRBD1. With V trimmed by 6 bases and J by 0 bases, 10 bases remained unmatched. The CDR3 has 17 amino acids. Germline V lookup: CDR1 MDHEN, CDR2 SYDVKM. The CDR3 sequence: CASRTRDRTYSYNEQFF. The CDR3 DNA follows: TGTGCCAGCAGGACTAGGGACAGGACATACTCCTACAATGAGCAGTTCTTC.

This clone was observed a single time. J is TRBJ2-1 and V is TRBV5-1; 12 bases map to TRBD2. The CDR3 spans 17 residues. Germline lookup yields CDR1 SGHRS and CDR2 YFSETQ. V shed 0 bases, J shed 8 bases, and the junction held 9 bases outside the gene matches. The CDR3 region is CASSLALAGGRRDEQFF. The CDR3, as DNA: TGCGCCAGCAGCTTGGCCCTAGCGGGAGGGAGGAGGGATGAGCAGTTCTTC.

This rearrangement joins TRBV5-4 to TRBJ1-2; tentative D call: TRBD1 (5 bases). Germline lookup yields CDR1 SGHNT and CDR2 YYREEE (reference sequence). CDR3 size: 14 residues. Trimming removed 0 bases at V and 2 bases at J, with 8 bases between. DNA of the CDR3: TGTGCCAGCAGCTTGGGACAGATCAACTATGGCTACACCTTC. Translation: CASSLGQINYGYTF.

The chain employs TRBV27 and TRBJ1-6, with 7 nucleotides matching TRBD1. This CDR3 has 15 residues. CDR1 and CDR2 from the germline V gene are MNHEY and SMNVEV (reference sequence). V dropped 5 bases and J dropped 12; count of bases not matched to a gene: 13. The CDR3 is CASSATQGLVGPLHF. The CDR3 nucleotides read TGTGCCAGCAGTGCCACACAGGGGTTAGTAGGACCCCTCCACTTT.

The chain has TRBV6-5 and TRBJ2-7; no clear D gene. Germline V gene lookup returns CDR1 MNHEY and CDR2 SVGAGI. The length of the CDR3 is 13 residues. Trimming shortened V by 0 bases and J by 5 bases, and 8 bases separated the two germline ends. This chain's CDR3 is CASSYSAAHEQYF. For the CDR3, the DNA is TGTGCCAGCAGTTACTCGGCTGCCCACGAGCAGTACTTC.

The chain recombines TRBV5-4 with TRBJ2-7; TRBD2 aligns across 8 bases. The V gene's germline CDR1 is SGHNT and CDR2 YYREEE (reference sequence). Unmatched junction bases numbered 6, after V lost 4 bases and J lost 3 bases. This CDR3 spans 14 amino acids. Written as DNA, the CDR3 is TGTGCCAGCAGCGAGGGACTAGGGGGCTACGAGCAGTACTTC. As protein: CASSEGLGGYEQYF.

The chain combines TRBV28 with TRBJ1-1; 9 bases match TRBD1. V gave up 7 bases and J gave up 6 bases; unmatched junction bases: 12. CDR3 size: 15 residues. Germline V gene sequence: CDR1 MDHEN, CDR2 SYDVKM. CDR3 DNA: TGTGCCAGCACAGGTTTTAACAGGGGGCTCGCTGAAGCTTTCTTT. This codes for CASTGFNRGLAEAFF.

This clone was seen a handful of times. The V and J genes are TRBV6-6 and TRBJ2-7; 10 nucleotides match TRBD2. Trimming removed 5 bases from V and 2 bases from J; junction bases left unmatched: 6. This CDR3 spans 15 amino acids. CDR1 and CDR2 from the germline V gene are MNHNY and SVGAGI (reference sequence). CDR3 in amino acids: CASSLLAGAPYEQYF. The CDR3 DNA reads TGTGCCAGCAGTCTTCTAGCGGGAGCTCCCTACGAGCAGTACTTC.

This chain uses TRBV6-2 or TRBV6-3 with TRBJ1-1; no definite D call. V dropped 3 bases and J dropped 4 bases, with 9 bases sitting between them. The CDR3 is 13 amino acids. Germline values: CDR1 MNHEY, CDR2 SVGEGT. CDR3 amino acids: CASSYEEGTEAFF. The CDR3 DNA reads TGTGCCAGCAGTTATGAAGAGGGCACTGAAGCTTTCTTT.

The gene calls are TRBV19 and TRBJ2-1; D remains ambiguous. CDR1 LNHDA and CDR2 SQIVND come from the germline V gene (reference sequence). Trimming left V 1 base short and J 0 bases short, with 10 bases between. This CDR3 has 16 residues. The CDR3 sequence: CASSIGSSYSYNEQFF. CDR3 coding DNA: TGTGCCAGTAGTATAGGATCCAGTTACTCCTACAATGAGCAGTTCTTC.

The rearrangement links TRBV18 to TRBJ2-5; a possible D gene is TRBD1 (5 bases). Germline CDR1 KGHSH, CDR2 LQKENI. V dropped 6 bases and J dropped 3 bases, with 14 bases sitting between them. CDR3 length equals 14 residues. The CDR3 loop reads CASSSRVTEETQYF. The CDR3 nucleotides are TGTGCCAGCTCGTCCAGGGTGACAGAAGAGACCCAGTACTTC.

This clone was recorded only once. This sequence joins TRBV24-1 and TRBJ1-3; tentative D call: TRBD1 (5 bases). CDR1 is KGHDR, CDR2 SFDVKD, per germline. The CDR3 sequence is 16 residues long. V shed 3 bases and J shed 5 bases, with 16 bases lying between them. The CDR3 region is CATSDPAGDSRNTIYF. DNA for the CDR3: TGTGCCACCAGTGATCCGGCCGGGGACTCGAGAAACACCATATATTTT.

The CDR3 nucleotides read TGTGCCAGTAGTATAAAGCCGGGACAGACCAGCTATGGCTACACCTTC. This codes for CASSIKPGQTSYGYTF. The chain joins TRBV19 to TRBJ1-2; 7 bases line up with TRBD1. This CDR3 is built from 16 residues. With V trimmed by 2 bases and J by 4 bases, 10 bases remained unmatched. CDR1 and CDR2 (germline): LNHDA, SQIVND (reference sequence).

The chain carries TRBV30 and TRBJ1-1, with D possibly being TRBD1 (6 bases). V was cut by 3 bases and J by 4 bases, with 9 bases left in between. CDR3 length: 12 amino acids. Germline V gene lookup returns CDR1 GTSNPN and CDR2 SVGIG (reference sequence). For the CDR3, the DNA is TGTGCCTGGAGCAGGGGCAGCACTGAAGCTTTCTTT. Residues: CAWSRGSTEAFF. Together with reference TRBV30 and TRBJ1-1, the CDR3 gives the full variable domain: SQTIHQWPATLVQPVGSPLSLECTVEGTSNPNLYWYRQAAGRGLQLLFYSVGIGQISSEVPQNLSASRPQDRQFILSSKKLLLSDSGFYLCAWSRGSTEAFFGQGTRLTVV.

This rearrangement joins TRBV15 to TRBJ2-3; 8 positions match TRBD2. Trimming removed 0 bases from V and 8 bases from J; junction bases left unmatched: 10. Looked up from germline, CDR1 is LNHNV and CDR2 is YYDKDF (reference sequence). This CDR3 is built from 16 residues. CDR3 loop: CATSRERGGVGGTQYF. CDR3 bases: TGTGCCACCAGCAGAGAACGGGGGGGAGTCGGCGGTACGCAGTATTTT.

The table lists this clone with a count of one. The rearrangement joins TRBV30 to TRBJ1-2, with a tentative D call TRBD1 (5 bases). The germline V and J ends were trimmed by 4 bases and 4 bases, with 19 bases remaining between them. The CDR3 extends over 15 amino acids. From germline, CDR1 is GTSNPN and CDR2 SVGIG (reference sequence). The CDR3 DNA reads as TGTGCCTGGACCGAACCGACAGCCCCCATCTATGGCTACACCTTC. Translation: CAWTEPTAPIYGYTF.

The CDR3 coding sequence is TGTGCCAGTAGTGCGACAGGGGGTTACTACAATGAGCAGTTCTTC. This sequence encodes CASSATGGYYNEQFF. The chain carries TRBV19 and TRBJ2-1, with 9 bases lining up with TRBD1. This CDR3 contains 15 residues. From germline, CDR1 is LNHDA and CDR2 SQIVND (reference sequence). The V segment lost 5 bases and the J segment 3 bases; nucleotides outside the gene matches: 5. The entire variable domain, with the rest obtained from reference TRBV19 and TRBJ2-1, is as follows: DGGITQSPKYLFRKEGQNVTLSCEQNLNHDAMYWYRQDPGQGLRLIYYSQIVNDFQKGDIAEGYSVSREKKESFPLTVTSAQKNPTAFYLCASSATGGYYNEQFFGPGTRLTVL.

CDR3 loop: CASSYRDSTDTQYF. In DNA form, the CDR3 reads TGTGCCAGCAGTTACCGGGACTCCACAGATACGCAGTATTTT. This chain uses TRBV6-2 or TRBV6-3 with TRBJ2-3; possibly TRBD2 for D (6 bases). From germline, CDR1 is MNHEY and CDR2 SVGEGT. The CDR3 covers 14 residues. V gave up 2 bases and J gave up 2 bases, with 8 bases separating them.

The V call is TRBV7-2, the J call TRBJ2-1; 9 bases are a match to TRBD2. The germline V gene encodes CDR1 SGHTA and CDR2 FQGNSA. This CDR3 region has 14 residues. V dropped 6 bases and J dropped 5; count of bases not matched to a gene: 5. CDR3 bases: TGTGCCAGCAGGTACTCTAGCGGGAACAATGAGCAGTTCTTC. It encodes CASRYSSGNNEQFF.

The V call is TRBV5-1, the J call TRBJ1-3; 9 bases fit TRBD1. CDR1 is SGHRS and CDR2 is YFSETQ in the germline V gene. After removal of 2 bases from V and 4 bases from J, the junction contained 7 bases not matched to a gene. CDR3 length: 16 amino acids. CDR3 coding DNA: TGCGCCAGCAGCTTCCGTCGACAGGGGGAAGGAAACACCATATATTTT. Translation: CASSFRRQGEGNTIYF.

This chain joins TRBV21-1 and TRBJ2-2; the table's D gene call, TRBD2, was not cross checked with the DNA. TRBV21-1 is assigned pseudogene status. The length of the CDR3 is 16 residues. CDR3 region: CASSGRGGNPPGELFF. As DNA, the CDR3 is TGTGCCAGCAGCGGAAGGGGCGGGAACCCCCCCGGGGAGCTGTTTTTT.

The CDR3 nucleotides are TGTGCCAGCAGGGGGACAGACCTCTCTGGAAACACCATATATTTT. It specifies CASRGTDLSGNTIYF. V and J are TRBV2 and TRBJ1-3, with 7 bases that match TRBD1. V trimming: 6 bases; J trimming: 0 bases; junction bases outside the gene matches: 5. CDR1 SNHLY and CDR2 FYNNEI come from the germline V gene. The CDR3 runs to 15 residues.

This clone appeared once. CDR3 amino acids: CASRGTSQEGEQFF. DNA for the CDR3: TGTGCCAGCAGAGGGACTAGCCAGGAGGGTGAGCAGTTCTTC. The rearrangement uses TRBV2 and TRBJ2-1; TRBD2 aligns across 9 bases. CDR1 SNHLY and CDR2 FYNNEI come from the germline V gene. V was clipped by 6 bases and J by 9 bases; unmatched bases: 9. This CDR3 comprises 14 residues.